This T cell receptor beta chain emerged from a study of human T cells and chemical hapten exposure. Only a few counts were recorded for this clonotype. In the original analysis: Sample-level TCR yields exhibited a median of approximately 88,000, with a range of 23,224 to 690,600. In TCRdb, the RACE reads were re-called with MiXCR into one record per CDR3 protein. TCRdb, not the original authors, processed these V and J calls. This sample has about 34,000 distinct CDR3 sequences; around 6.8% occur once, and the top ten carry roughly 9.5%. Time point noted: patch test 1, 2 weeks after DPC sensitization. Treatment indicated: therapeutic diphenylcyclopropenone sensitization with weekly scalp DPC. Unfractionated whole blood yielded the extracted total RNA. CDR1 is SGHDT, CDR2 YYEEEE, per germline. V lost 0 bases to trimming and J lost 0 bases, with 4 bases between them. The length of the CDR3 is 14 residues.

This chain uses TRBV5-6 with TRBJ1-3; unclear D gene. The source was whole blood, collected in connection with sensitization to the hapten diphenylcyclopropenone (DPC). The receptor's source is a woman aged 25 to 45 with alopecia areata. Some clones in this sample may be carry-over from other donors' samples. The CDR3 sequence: CASSLDLSGNTIYF. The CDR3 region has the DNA TGTGCCAGCAGCTTGGACCTCTCTGGAAACACCATATATTTT. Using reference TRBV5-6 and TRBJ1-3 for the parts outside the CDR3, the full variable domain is DAGVTQSPTHLIKTRGQQVTLRCSPKSGHDTVSWYQQALGQGPQFIFQYYEEEERQRGNFPDRFSGHQFPNYSSELNVNALLLGDSALYLCASSLDLSGNTIYFGEGSWLTVV.